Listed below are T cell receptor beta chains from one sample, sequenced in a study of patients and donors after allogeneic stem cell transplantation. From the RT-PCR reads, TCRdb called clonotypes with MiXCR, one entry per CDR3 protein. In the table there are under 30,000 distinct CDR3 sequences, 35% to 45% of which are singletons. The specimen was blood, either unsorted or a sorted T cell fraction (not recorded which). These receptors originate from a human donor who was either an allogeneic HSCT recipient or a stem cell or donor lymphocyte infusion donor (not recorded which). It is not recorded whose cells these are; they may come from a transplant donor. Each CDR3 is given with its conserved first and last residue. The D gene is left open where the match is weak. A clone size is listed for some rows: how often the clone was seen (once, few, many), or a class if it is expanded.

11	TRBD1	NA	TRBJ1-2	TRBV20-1	TGCAGTCCACAGGGGAATTCGGGCTACACCTTC	CSPQGNSGYTF
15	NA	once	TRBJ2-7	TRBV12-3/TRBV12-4	TGTGCCAGCAGTTTCCATGCCTCACAGGCCTACGAGCAGTACTTC	CASSFHASQAYEQYF
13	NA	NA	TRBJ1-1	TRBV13	TGTGCCAGCAGCTTAGGGGCCTACTATGAAGCTTTCTTT	CASSLGAYYEAFF
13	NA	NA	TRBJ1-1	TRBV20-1	TGCAGTGCTAAGGGAGGAGGTCGGGCTGAAGCCTTCTTT	CSAKGGGRAEAFF
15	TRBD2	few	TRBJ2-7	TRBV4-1	TGCGCCAGCAGCCCTCCTAGCGGGAGGGCTTTCGAGCAGTACTTC	CASSPPSGRAFEQYF
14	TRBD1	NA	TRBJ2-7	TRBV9	TGTGCCAGCAGCGCCGGGACAGGGGGCTACGAGCAGTACTTC	CASSAGTGGYEQYF
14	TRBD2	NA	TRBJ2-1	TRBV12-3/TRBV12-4	TGTGCCAGCATGAGGAGCGGGGCGGGCGATGAGCAGTTCTTC	CASMRSGAGDEQFF
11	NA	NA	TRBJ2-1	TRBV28	TGTGCCAGCAGTTCCTATATAGGGCAGTTCTTC	CASSSYIGQFF
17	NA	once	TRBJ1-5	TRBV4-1	TGCGCCAGCAGCCGATCCCTCGAGGGCGTGGGTCTCCAGCCCCAGCATTTT	CASSRSLEGVGLQPQHF
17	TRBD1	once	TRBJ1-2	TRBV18	TGTGCCAGCTCACCAAAGTTGGGGACAGGGGGACACTATGGCTACACCTTC	CASSPKLGTGGHYGYTF
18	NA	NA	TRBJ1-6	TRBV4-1	TGCGCCAGCAGCCAAGGGAGACAGGCTCCGTTCTATAATTCACCCCTCCACTTT	CASSQGRQAPFYNSPLHF
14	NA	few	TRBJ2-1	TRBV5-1	TGCGCCAGCAGCTTGGTCTGGAAGTACAATGAGCAGTTCTTC	CASSLVWKYNEQFF
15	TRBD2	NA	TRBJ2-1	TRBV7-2	TGTGCCAGCAGCCCAGGGACTAGCGGGAACAATGAGCAGTTCTTC	CASSPGTSGNNEQFF
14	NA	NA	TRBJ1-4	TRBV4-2	TGTGCCAGCAGCCACGTCAACCCTAATGAAAAACTGTTTTTT	CASSHVNPNEKLFF
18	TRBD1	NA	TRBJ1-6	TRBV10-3	TGTGCCATCAGTGAGTCGGGAGACAGGGGAAAAAATAATTCACCCCTCCACTTT	CAISESGDRGKNNSPLHF
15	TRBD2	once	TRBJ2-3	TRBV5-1	TGCGCCAGCAGCTACCCGGGACTAGAGGCAGATACGCAGTATTTT	CASSYPGLEADTQYF
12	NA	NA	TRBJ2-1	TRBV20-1	TGCAGTGCCCCGGGACAAAAAAATGAGCAGTTCTTC	CSAPGQKNEQFF
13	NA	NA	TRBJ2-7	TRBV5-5	TGTGCCAGCAGCCCGGGGGGCCTCTACGAGCAGTACTTC	CASSPGGLYEQYF
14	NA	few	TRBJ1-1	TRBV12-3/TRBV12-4	TGTGCCAGCAGTACTAGCGGAAGGGGAAGGGAAGCTTTCTTT	CASSTSGRGREAFF
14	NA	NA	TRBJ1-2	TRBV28	TGTGCCAGCAGTTTATGGAGGGGGAACTATGGCTACACCTTC	CASSLWRGNYGYTF
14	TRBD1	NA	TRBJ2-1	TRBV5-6	TGTGCCAGCAGCTTGGTAACAGGGGGTGATGAGCAGTTCTTC	CASSLVTGGDEQFF
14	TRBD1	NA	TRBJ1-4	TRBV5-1	TGCGCCAGCAGCTCGGGACAGGAAAACGAAAAACTGTTTTTT	CASSSGQENEKLFF
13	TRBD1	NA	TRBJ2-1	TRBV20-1	TGCAGTGCTAGTGGACAGGGGAACAATGAGCAGTTCTTC	CSASGQGNNEQFF
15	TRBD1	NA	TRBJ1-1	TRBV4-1	TGCGCCAGCAGCCCCCTGACAGGGCCGAACACTGAAGCTTTCTTT	CASSPLTGPNTEAFF
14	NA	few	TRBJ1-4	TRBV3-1	TGTGCCAGCAGCCATGAGGGACTCCGAGAAAAACTGTTTTTT	CASSHEGLREKLFF
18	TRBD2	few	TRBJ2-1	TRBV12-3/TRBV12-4	TGTGCCAGCAGTTTCCCGAAGATAGCGGGTAACTCCTACAATGAGCAGTTCTTC	CASSFPKIAGNSYNEQFF
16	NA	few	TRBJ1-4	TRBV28	TGTGCCAGCAGTTTATTTGTTACTACCGCGGAAGAAAAACTGTTTTTT	CASSLFVTTAEEKLFF
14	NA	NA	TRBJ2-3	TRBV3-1	TGTGCCAGCAGCCAAAGGACTATAGCAGATACGCAGTATTTT	CASSQRTIADTQYF
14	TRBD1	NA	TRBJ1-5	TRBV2	TGTGCCAGCAGTGTTGACAGGGTTAATCAGCCCCAGCATTTT	CASSVDRVNQPQHF
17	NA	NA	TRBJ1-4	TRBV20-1	TGCAGTGCTAGAGCTGGCCAGGGAGGGAATCCTAATGAAAAACTGTTTTTT	CSARAGQGGNPNEKLFF
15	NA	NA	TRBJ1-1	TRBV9	TGTGCCAGCAGCGCCGCGGGACACATGAACACTGAAGCTTTCTTT	CASSAAGHMNTEAFF
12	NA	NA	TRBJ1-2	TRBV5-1	TGCGCCAGCAGCTTTGACGGCTATAGCTACACCTTC	CASSFDGYSYTF
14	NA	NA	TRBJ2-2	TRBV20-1	TGCAGTGCTCCCGGGACTCCGAACACCGGGGAGCTGTTTTTT	CSAPGTPNTGELFF
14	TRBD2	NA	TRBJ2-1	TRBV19	TGTGCCAGTAGTTCTCGGACTAGGGACAATGAGCAGTTCTTC	CASSSRTRDNEQFF
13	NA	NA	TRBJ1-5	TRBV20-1	TGCAGTGCTACCTCCACCGGGACAAGGCCCCAGCATTTT	CSATSTGTRPQHF
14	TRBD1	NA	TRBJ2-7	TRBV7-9	TGTGCCAGCAGCTTAGTGGAGACAGGGAACGAGCAGTACTTC	CASSLVETGNEQYF
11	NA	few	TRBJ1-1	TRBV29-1	TGCAGCGTTGAAAAGTTGGGTGAAGCTTTCTTT	CSVEKLGEAFF
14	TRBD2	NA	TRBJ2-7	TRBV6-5	TGTGCCAGCAGTCGACTAGCGGGGCTCTACGAGCAGTACTTC	CASSRLAGLYEQYF
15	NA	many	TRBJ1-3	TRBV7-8	TGTGCCAGCAGCTTAGCGGGGGTAACGGGAAACACCATATATTTT	CASSLAGVTGNTIYF
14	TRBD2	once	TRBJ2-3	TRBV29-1	TGCAGCGTTGCTCCCGGGAGGGGAACAGATACGCAGTATTTT	CSVAPGRGTDTQYF
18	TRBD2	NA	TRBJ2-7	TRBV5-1	TGCGCCAGCAGCTTAGCCGGGACTAGCGGGGGCAATTCCTACGAGCAGTACTTC	CASSLAGTSGGNSYEQYF
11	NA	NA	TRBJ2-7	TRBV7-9	TGTGCCAGCAGCTTAAAGGGCCTACAGTACTTC	CASSLKGLQYF
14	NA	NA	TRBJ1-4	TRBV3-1	TGTGCCAGCAGCCAAGATAGGGCGGCCCAAAAACTGTTTTTT	CASSQDRAAQKLFF
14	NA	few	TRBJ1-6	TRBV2	TGTGCCAGCAGACCTACGGACAGAGATTCACCCCTCCACTTT	CASRPTDRDSPLHF
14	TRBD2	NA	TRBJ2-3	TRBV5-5	TGTGCCAGCAGCTTACTAGCGGGCACAGATACGCAGTATTTT	CASSLLAGTDTQYF
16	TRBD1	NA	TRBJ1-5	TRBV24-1	TGTGCCACCAGTGACCCGACAGGGGAAAGCAATCAGCCCCAGCATTTT	CATSDPTGESNQPQHF
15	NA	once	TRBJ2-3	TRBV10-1	TGCGCCAGCAGTGAGTCAGGGGGAGTTGGGCTTACGCAGTATTTT	CASSESGGVGLTQYF
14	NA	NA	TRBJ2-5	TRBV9	TGTGCCAGCAGCGTTAGACTGGGACAAGAGACCCAGTACTTC	CASSVRLGQETQYF
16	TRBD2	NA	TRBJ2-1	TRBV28	TGTGCCAGCAGTTTAGGGACTAGCGGGCTTCACAATGAGCAGTTCTTC	CASSLGTSGLHNEQFF
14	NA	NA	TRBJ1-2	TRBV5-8	TGTGCCAGCAGCGCGAGGGGCCCATTAGGTGGCTACACCTTC	CASSARGPLGGYTF
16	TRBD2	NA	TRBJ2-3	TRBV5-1	TGCGCCAGCAGCTTGGTCCGGGAGGGCCCCACAGATACGCAGTATTTT	CASSLVREGPTDTQYF
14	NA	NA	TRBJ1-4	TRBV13	TGTGCCAGCACCGCAGGACGACCTAATGAAAAACTGTTTTTT	CASTAGRPNEKLFF
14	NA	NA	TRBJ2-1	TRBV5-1	TGCGCCAGCAGGGGGGAAATACTCTACAATGAGCAGTTCTTC	CASRGEILYNEQFF
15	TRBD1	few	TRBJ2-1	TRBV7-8	TGTGCCAGCAGCTCGGGACAGAGCTCCTACAATGAGCAGTTCTTC	CASSSGQSSYNEQFF
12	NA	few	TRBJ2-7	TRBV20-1	TGCAGTGCGAGGACTATTTCCTACGAGCAGTACTTC	CSARTISYEQYF
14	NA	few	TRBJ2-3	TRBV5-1	TGCGCCAGCAGCTTGGGTCCGGGGAAGAACACGCAGTATTTT	CASSLGPGKNTQYF
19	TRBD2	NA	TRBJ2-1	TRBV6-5	TGTGCCAGCAGTCTCGGGGAGGGAGGAGATCTAGCGGAATACAATGAGCAGTTCTTC	CASSLGEGGDLAEYNEQFF
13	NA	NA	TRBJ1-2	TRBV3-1	TGTGCCAGCAGCCAAGGGGCCGATTATGGCTACACCTTC	CASSQGADYGYTF
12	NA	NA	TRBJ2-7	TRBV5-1	TGCGCCAGCAGCTTACCAGGATACGAGCAGTACTTC	CASSLPGYEQYF